The T cell receptor beta chain described here comes from a study of T cell responses to AZD1222 COVID-19 vaccine. Measured with immunoSEQ multiplex PCR; TCRdb has only the in-frame clones, and not every one. The table shows some 180,000 clones, with approximately 89% occurring only once. Trimming stripped 3 bases from V and 2 bases from J, with 14 bases between. The germline V gene encodes CDR1 KGHSH and CDR2 LQKENI. The CDR3 is made up of 16 amino acids. About this clone itself: Its specificity is unknown.

Whole-study results and caveats: A mostly white British donor set with more females was recruited, and clonal diversity was possibly underestimated.

This sample comprised peripheral blood, obtained 28 days after the second AZD1222 dose. The TCR originated in an adult who received the AZD1222 COVID-19 vaccine. The chain carries TRBV18 and TRBJ2-1; no clear D gene. The CDR3 DNA reads TGTGCCAGCTCACCTATACCGTACCCCGCCTACAATGAGCAGTTCTTC. This codes for CASSPIPYPAYNEQFF.